This T cell receptor beta chain was captured by sequencing in a study of cytomegalovirus exposure and HLA in healthy donors. Points from the study as a whole: In vitro checks showed that three CMV-associated chains really do target CMV antigens. Some TCR beta chains (around 180 of them) were listed as cytomegalovirus-associated. Most TCRs appeared rarely, but some public TCRs recurred in many donors.

As regards this clone: No antigen is known for it.

Measured with immunoSEQ multiplex PCR; TCRdb has only the in-frame clones, and not every one. The repertoire holds around 300,000 clones, with approximately 90% as singletons. The donors were part of the validation cohort, which consisted of under 150 subjects and was separate from the first cohort of 666 subjects. Losses at the gene ends were 7 bases for V and 6 bases for J; bases not matched to a gene: 10. CDR1 is MNHEY and CDR2 is SVGAGI in the germline V gene. This CDR3 comprises 14 residues. The genes are TRBV6-5 and TRBJ2-7, with TRBD1 matching 9 bases. The TCR originated in a woman aged 18 to 35 in good health and CMV-seronegative. The sample taken for sequencing was PBMCs. The CDR3, as DNA: TGTGCCAGCACTCCGGGACAGGGCCCATCCGAGCAGTACTTC. Its protein product is CASTPGQGPSEQYF.